The T cell receptor beta chain described here comes from a study of T-cell memory formation after mild COVID-19. The 5'RACE method, run with constant-segment primers, produced TCR alpha and TCR beta cDNA libraries (carrying sample barcodes and UMIs). Using its own MiXCR run on the 5' RACE reads, TCRdb lists one record per CDR3 protein. In the table there are tens of thousands of distinct CDR3 sequences, around 6.1% of which are singletons. The sample holds many counts of this clonotype. The V gene's germline CDR1 is ENHRY and CDR2 SYGVKD. Trimming stripped 10 bases from V and 4 bases from J, with 16 bases between. The CDR3 consists of 13 residues.

The genes are TRBV10-3 and TRBJ1-2, with D perhaps TRBD1 (6 bases). Sequencing was carried out using PBMCs or a T cell subset sorted from them (not recorded which). The source is an adult who had mild COVID-19 (a few samples of this study predate the infection). Cell type and time point are not known. The CDR3 DNA follows: TGTGCCACGAGATGGACAGAAACCTATGGCTACACCTTC. As protein: CATRWTETYGYTF.